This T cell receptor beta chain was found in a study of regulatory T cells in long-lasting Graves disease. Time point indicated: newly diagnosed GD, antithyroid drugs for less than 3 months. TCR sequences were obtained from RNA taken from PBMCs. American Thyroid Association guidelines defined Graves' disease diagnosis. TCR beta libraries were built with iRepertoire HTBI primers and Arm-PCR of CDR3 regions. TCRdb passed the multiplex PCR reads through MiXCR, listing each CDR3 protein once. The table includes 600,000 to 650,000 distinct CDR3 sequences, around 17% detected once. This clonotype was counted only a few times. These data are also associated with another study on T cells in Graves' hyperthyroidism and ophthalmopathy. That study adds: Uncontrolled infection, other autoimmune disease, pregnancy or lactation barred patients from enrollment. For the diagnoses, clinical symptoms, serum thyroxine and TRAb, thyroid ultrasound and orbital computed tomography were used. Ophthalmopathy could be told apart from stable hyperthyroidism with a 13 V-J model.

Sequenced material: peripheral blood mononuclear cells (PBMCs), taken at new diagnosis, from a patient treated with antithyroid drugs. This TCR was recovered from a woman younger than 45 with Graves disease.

As DNA, the CDR3 is TGTGCCAGCAGTTACCATGGACTAGCGCCGAACAATGAGCAGTTCTTC. Its protein product is CASSYHGLAPNNEQFF. The rearrangement uses TRBV12-3 or TRBV12-4 and TRBJ2-1; 9 bases map to TRBD2. The CDR3 is made up of 16 amino acids. V lost 4 bases to trimming and J lost 5 bases; unmatched junction nucleotides: 9.